What follows describes a single TCR beta chain. This entry belongs to a study of blood T cells in healthy people across ages. Primed by a sample-barcoded 5' primer and a J-beta primer mix, a second PCR proceeded for about 7 to 11 cycles. TCRdb passed the 5' RACE reads through MiXCR, listing each CDR3 protein once. The sample includes about 1.4 million distinct CDR3 sequences, approximately 59% seen only once; the top ten take 6.7%. Peripheral blood, about 9.4 milliliters per donor, was collected. With each sample, at least 6 micrograms of total RNA were extracted. The germline V gene encodes CDR1 SEHNR and CDR2 FQNEAQ (reference sequence). The CDR3 runs 14 residues. The junction had 7 bases not matched to a gene; V was cut back by 5 bases and J by 5 bases.

The receptor was isolated from a young man in good health. The J gene is TRBJ2-5, the V gene TRBV7-9, with TRBD2 identical over 8 bases. Sequenced sample: blood. CDR3 sequence reads: CASSPSGRRETQYF. CDR3 nucleotide sequence: TGTGCCAGCAGCCCGAGCGGGAGACGTGAGACCCAGTACTTC.